A selection of T cell receptor beta chains follows, all from one sample in a study of blood T cells in healthy people across ages. TCRdb redid the calling of the 5' RACE reads with MiXCR, one entry per CDR3 protein. The repertoire consists of about 670,000 distinct CDR3 sequences, with around 52% occurring once and the leading ten covering 13%. The specimen sequenced was blood. The receptors come from a woman at least 80 years old in good health. Both conserved end residues are part of each CDR3. The D gene is left open where the match is weak. Expanded clones are given a class, and other clones once, few, many or no size at all.

size	V	J	D	CDR3	DNA
NA	TRBV7-6	TRBJ2-1	NA	CASSSPVIGVNEQFF	TGTGCCAGCAGCTCCCCCGTTATAGGGGTCAATGAGCAGTTCTTC
many	TRBV6-1	TRBJ2-1	NA	CASSPGFNEQFF	TGTGCCAGCAGTCCCGGTTTCAATGAGCAGTTCTTC
few	TRBV10-3	TRBJ2-2	NA	CATRGEISGELFF	TGTGCCACCCGGGGCGAGATCAGCGGGGAGCTGTTTTTT
few	TRBV2	TRBJ2-7	NA	CASSEQGTLYEQYF	TGTGCCAGCAGTGAGCAGGGGACGTTGTACGAGCAGTACTTC
NA	TRBV15	TRBJ2-3	TRBD1	CATSNLLDRANTDTQYF	TGTGCCACCAGCAACCTCTTGGACAGGGCAAATACAGATACGCAGTATTTT
NA	TRBV12-3/TRBV12-4	TRBJ1-6	TRBD1	CASTLGQGSSPLHF	TGTGCCAGCACCTTGGGACAGGGGAGCTCACCCCTCCACTTT
NA	TRBV7-3	TRBJ2-5	TRBD2	CASSLFGGGETQYF	TGTGCCAGCAGCTTGTTCGGCGGGGGGGAGACCCAGTACTTC
NA	TRBV4-2	TRBJ1-1	NA	CASSQDFQGGMNTEAFF	TGTGCCAGCAGCCAAGACTTCCAGGGAGGTATGAACACTGAAGCTTTCTTT
many	TRBV4-1	TRBJ2-1	NA	CASSQWGTPNEQFF	TGCGCCAGCAGCCAATGGGGGACACCCAATGAGCAGTTCTTC
many	TRBV20-1	TRBJ2-3	TRBD2	CSAHRAGVIDTQYF	TGCAGTGCACACAGAGCGGGAGTAATAGATACGCAGTATTTT
NA	TRBV4-2	TRBJ2-7	NA	CASSRERANEQYF	TGTGCCAGCAGCCGGGAGAGGGCAAACGAGCAGTACTTC
many	TRBV9	TRBJ2-3	TRBD1	CASSVGVGTGTDTQYF	TGTGCCAGCAGCGTAGGAGTAGGGACAGGGACAGATACGCAGTATTTT
NA	TRBV4-3	TRBJ2-1	TRBD2	CASSRLAGDEQFF	TGCGCCAGCAGCCGGCTAGCGGGGGATGAGCAGTTCTTC
many	TRBV12-3/TRBV12-4	TRBJ2-5	NA	CASSPIGVEETQYF	TGTGCCAGCAGTCCCATAGGGGTGGAGGAGACCCAGTACTTC
NA	TRBV25-1	TRBJ2-1	NA	CASSHPNDYNEQFF	TGTGCCAGCAGCCATCCCAACGATTACAATGAGCAGTTCTTC
NA	TRBV20-1	TRBJ2-3	NA	CSARDAGSTDTQYF	TGCAGTGCTAGAGATGCCGGGTCCACAGATACGCAGTATTTT
many	TRBV11-2	TRBJ1-2	TRBD1	CASSFLTQGGYTF	TGTGCCAGCAGCTTCCTGACACAGGGGGGCTACACCTTC
NA	TRBV2	TRBJ2-3	NA	CASRDAHTQYF	TGTGCCAGCAGGGACGCCCATACGCAGTATTTT
NA	TRBV24-1	TRBJ2-1	NA	CATSDLYYEQFF	TGTGCCACCAGTGATTTATACTATGAGCAGTTCTTC
NA	TRBV7-3	TRBJ1-1	TRBD1	CASSFTTGRGGTEAFF	TGTGCCAGCAGCTTCACGACAGGGCGAGGTGGTACTGAAGCTTTCTTT
NA	TRBV5-1	TRBJ2-2	TRBD2	CASRFSGSRGGIGELFF	TGCGCCAGTCGGTTCAGCGGGAGTCGCGGGGGGATCGGGGAGCTGTTTTTT
NA	TRBV21-1	TRBJ2-5	NA	CATDIGGGKSPPMQYF	TGTGCCACCGACATCGGAGGGGGAAAGTCCCCCCCGATGCAGTACTTC
NA	TRBV5-6	TRBJ2-7	NA	CASSFIPEQYF	TGTGCCAGCAGCTTTATTCCCGAGCAGTACTTC
NA	TRBV10-1	TRBJ2-1	NA	CASSEFGKRKNNEQFF	TGCGCCAGCAGTGAGTTTGGCAAACGGAAAAACAATGAGCAGTTCTTC
NA	TRBV11-2	TRBJ2-5	NA	CASSPTATVRETQYF	TGTGCCAGCAGCCCCACAGCAACGGTGAGGGAGACCCAGTACTTC
NA	TRBV7-3	TRBJ2-6	TRBD1	CASSWKRQGAISGANVLTF	TGCGCCAGCAGCTGGAAACGACAGGGGGCCATCTCTGGGGCCAACGTCCTGACTTTC
NA	TRBV28	TRBJ1-5	TRBD1	CASNRQGPQPQHF	TGTGCCAGCAACCGACAGGGACCCCAGCCCCAGCATTTT
NA	TRBV7-9	TRBJ2-7	TRBD2	CASSYQTLAGVFHEQYF	TGTGCCAGCAGCTACCAAACTCTAGCGGGAGTTTTCCACGAGCAGTACTTC
NA	TRBV29-1	TRBJ2-1	TRBD2	CSVGAPGPTSGGRNEQFF	TGCAGCGTTGGGGCACCGGGCCCCACATCGGGAGGACGTAATGAGCAGTTCTTC
many	TRBV29-1	TRBJ2-1	TRBD1	CSVILTGGGEQFF	TGCAGCGTTATCCTGACAGGGGGCGGTGAGCAGTTCTTC
NA	TRBV5-1	TRBJ2-1	NA	CASSKDRASGGEQFF	TGCGCCAGCAGCAAGGACAGAGCCTCTGGGGGCGAGCAGTTCTTC
few	TRBV7-9	TRBJ1-1	NA	CASSLQGQMNTEAFF	TGTGCCAGCAGCTTACAGGGACAAATGAACACTGAAGCTTTCTTT
many	TRBV6-6	TRBJ2-4	NA	CASSTRTSGDIQYF	TGTGCCAGCAGTACTCGGACCTCCGGGGACATTCAGTACTTC
many	TRBV28	TRBJ2-1	TRBD2	CASSTAGTSGYNEQFF	TGTGCCAGCAGTACCGCCGGGACTAGCGGTTACAATGAGCAGTTCTTC
NA	TRBV7-2	TRBJ2-5	TRBD2	CASSLASSGGPIGTQYF	TGTGCCAGCAGCTTAGCGAGCAGCGGGGGGCCCATCGGGACCCAGTACTTC
NA	TRBV2	TRBJ2-5	TRBD2	CASSEGSGGQETQYF	TGTGCCAGCAGTGAAGGTAGCGGGGGGCAAGAGACCCAGTACTTC
NA	TRBV25-1	TRBJ2-6	NA	CASSAVGGTRISGANVLTF	TGTGCCAGCAGTGCCGTGGGCGGGACAAGGATCTCTGGGGCCAACGTCCTGACTTTC
many	TRBV12-3/TRBV12-4	TRBJ2-6	NA	CASSRGIKNSGANVLTF	TGTGCCAGCAGCAGGGGCATAAAGAACTCTGGGGCCAACGTCCTGACTTTC
NA	TRBV20-1	TRBJ2-7	TRBD1	CSARGSDRFSRNEQYF	TGCAGTGCTAGGGGCTCGGACAGGTTTTCACGGAACGAGCAGTACTTC
NA	TRBV9	TRBJ1-5	TRBD1	CASSAGTDNQPQHF	TGTGCCAGCAGCGCAGGGACAGACAATCAGCCCCAGCATTTT
NA	TRBV6-1	TRBJ1-2	NA	CASSEWLVLNYGYTF	TGTGCCAGCAGTGAATGGCTAGTCTTGAACTATGGCTACACCTTC
NA	TRBV5-5	TRBJ2-1	NA	CASSGDLASLYNEQFF	TGTGCCAGCAGCGGGGACCTGGCGTCTCTATACAATGAGCAGTTCTTC
few	TRBV10-3	TRBJ2-3	NA	CAISESTRQNTQYF	TGTGCCATCAGTGAGTCGACCAGGCAAAATACGCAGTATTTT
NA	TRBV28	TRBJ2-7	NA	CASSVKAGNEQYF	TGTGCCAGCAGTGTGAAGGCAGGGAATGAGCAGTACTTC
NA	TRBV29-1	TRBJ2-7	NA	CSVRRDYEQYF	TGCAGCGTTCGAAGGGACTACGAGCAGTACTTC
NA	TRBV14	TRBJ2-7	TRBD2	CASSQVPGLAGTYEQYF	TGTGCCAGCAGCCAAGTCCCCGGACTAGCGGGAACCTACGAGCAGTACTTC
NA	TRBV30	TRBJ2-3	TRBD2	CAWSWLAGTDTQYF	TGTGCCTGGAGTTGGCTAGCGGGAACAGATACGCAGTATTTT
many	TRBV6-1	TRBJ2-6	NA	CASTTSGANVLTF	TGTGCCAGCACCACCTCTGGGGCCAACGTCCTGACTTTC